The T cell receptor beta chain under discussion was sequenced for a study of blood T cells in healthy people across ages. Notes on the study in general: Higher diversity and more naive CD4+ cells were features of long-lived donors, compared to aged donors. The study lacked donor CMV status, which possibly confounded expanded clonotype changes.

V was shortened by 3 bases and J by 2 bases, with 11 bases between the two germline ends. The CDR3 loop spans 14 amino acids. Germline V gene sequence: CDR1 MNHEY, CDR2 SMNVEV (reference sequence). With a J-beta primer mix and a sample-barcoded 5' primer, a second PCR ran about 7 to 12 cycles. From the 5' RACE reads, TCRdb called clonotypes with MiXCR, one entry per CDR3 protein. The profile shows 1.4 million or so distinct CDR3 sequences, roughly two fifths of them singletons. With regard to this clonotype: Antigen: not known.

Source material: blood. This sequence originates from a woman younger than 35 in good health. The chain links TRBV27 to TRBJ2-7; tentatively, D is TRBD2 (7 bases). DNA for the CDR3: TGTGCCAGCAGTTTTGGGGGGGCTACCTACGAGCAGTACTTC. Residues: CASSFGGATYEQYF.